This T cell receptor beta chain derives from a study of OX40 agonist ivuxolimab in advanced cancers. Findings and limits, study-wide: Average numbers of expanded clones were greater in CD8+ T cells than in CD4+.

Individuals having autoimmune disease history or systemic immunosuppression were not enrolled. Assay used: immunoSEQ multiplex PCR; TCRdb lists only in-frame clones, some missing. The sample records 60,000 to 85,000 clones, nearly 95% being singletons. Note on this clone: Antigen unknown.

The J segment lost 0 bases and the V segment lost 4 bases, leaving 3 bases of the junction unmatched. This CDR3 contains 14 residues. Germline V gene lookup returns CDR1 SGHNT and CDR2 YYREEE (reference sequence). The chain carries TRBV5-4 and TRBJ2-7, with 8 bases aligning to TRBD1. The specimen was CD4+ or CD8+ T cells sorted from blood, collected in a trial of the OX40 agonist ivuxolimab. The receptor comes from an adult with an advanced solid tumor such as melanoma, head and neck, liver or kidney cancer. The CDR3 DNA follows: TGTGCCAGCAGCCCGGGACAGGCCTCCTACGAGCAGTACTTC. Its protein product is CASSPGQASYEQYF.